Sequencing of this T cell receptor beta chain was carried out in a study of cytomegalovirus exposure and HLA in healthy donors. This clone was seen once. PCR employed 60 Vbeta and 13 Jbeta primers. TCRdb keeps only in-frame clones here, not all; method: immunoSEQ multiplex PCR. The sample gives around 130,000 clones, around 67% of which show up once; 2.1% is in the top ten. With 2 bases removed from V and 10 bases from J, the gap between germline ends came to 17 bases. CDR3 length equals 14 residues. Germline V gives CDR1 MDHEN, CDR2 SYDVKM. Sequenced sample: PBMCs. This chain uses TRBV28 with TRBJ1-1; no clear D gene. The origin of this receptor is a woman in her thirties or forties in good health and CMV-seropositive. Here the CDR3 reads CASSLGVPRGGAFF. The CDR3 DNA is TGTGCCAGCAGTTTAGGTGTCCCACGGGGAGGAGCTTTCTTT.